This T cell receptor beta chain originates from a study of Graves' ophthalmopathy and Graves' hyperthyroidism. The authors amplified TCR beta CDR3 regions, and they did so from RNA transcripts for repertoire sequencing. First-round RT-PCR relied on HTBI primers, and a second-round multiplex PCR came next. TCRdb re-called the multiplex PCR reads through MiXCR, storing one row per CDR3 protein. The table shows 300,000 to 400,000 distinct CDR3 sequences, with roughly 15% occurring only once. Per germline, CDR1 MNHNS and CDR2 SASEGT. The CDR3 has 12 amino acids. The V and J ends lost 7 bases and 6 bases respectively, with 13 bases between them. This clonotype was seen only a few times.

V gene TRBV6-1 combines with J gene TRBJ2-7, with D tentatively TRBD2 (6 bases). This clonotype was obtained from an adult man with Graves' ophthalmopathy. Specimen: peripheral blood. DNA for the CDR3: TGTGCCAGCATGAGATCCGGGGGCGAGCAGTACTTC. Translating gives CASMRSGGEQYF.